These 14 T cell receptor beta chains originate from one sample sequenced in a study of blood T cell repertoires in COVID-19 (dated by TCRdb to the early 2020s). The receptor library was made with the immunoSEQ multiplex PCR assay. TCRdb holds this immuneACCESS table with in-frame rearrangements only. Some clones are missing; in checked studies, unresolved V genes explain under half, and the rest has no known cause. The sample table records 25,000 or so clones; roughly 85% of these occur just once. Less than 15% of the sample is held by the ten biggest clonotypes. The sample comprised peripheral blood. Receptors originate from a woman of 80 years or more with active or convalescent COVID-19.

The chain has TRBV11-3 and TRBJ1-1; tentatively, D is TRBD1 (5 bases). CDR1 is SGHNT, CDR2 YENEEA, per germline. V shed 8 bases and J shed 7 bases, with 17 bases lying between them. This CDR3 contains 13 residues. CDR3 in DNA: TGTGCCAGCTCAATTCAGGGTTTCATTGAAGCTTTCTTT. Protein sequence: CASSIQGFIEAFF.

The CDR3 nucleotides read TGTGCCAGCAGTGCTCGCGGGGGGGCCAGAGATACGCAGTATTTT. Protein: CASSARGGARDTQYF. The J gene is TRBJ2-3, the V gene TRBV2; 9 bases map to TRBD2. V gave up 4 bases and J gave up 5 bases; unmatched junction bases: 7. CDR1 and CDR2 (germline): SNHLY, FYNNEI. The length of the CDR3 is 15 residues.

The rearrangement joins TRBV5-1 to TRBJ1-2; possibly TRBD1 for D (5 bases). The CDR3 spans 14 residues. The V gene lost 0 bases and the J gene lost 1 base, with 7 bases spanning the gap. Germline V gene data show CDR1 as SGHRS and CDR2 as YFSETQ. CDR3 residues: CASSLGRGNYGYTF. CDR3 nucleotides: TGCGCCAGCAGCTTGGGAAGGGGTAACTATGGCTACACCTTC.

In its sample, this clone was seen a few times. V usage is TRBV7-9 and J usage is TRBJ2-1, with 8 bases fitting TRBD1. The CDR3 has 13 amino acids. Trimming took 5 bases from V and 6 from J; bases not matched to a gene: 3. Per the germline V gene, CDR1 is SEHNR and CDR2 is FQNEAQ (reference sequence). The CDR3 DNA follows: TGTGCCAGCAGCAATACAGGGGGCAATGAGCAGTTCTTC. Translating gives CASSNTGGNEQFF.

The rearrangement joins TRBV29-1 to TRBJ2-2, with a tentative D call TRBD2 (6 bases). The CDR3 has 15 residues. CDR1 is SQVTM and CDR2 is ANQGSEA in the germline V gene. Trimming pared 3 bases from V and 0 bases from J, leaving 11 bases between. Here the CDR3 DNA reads TGCAGCGTTGAGGCGGGGATCGCGAACACCGGGGAGCTGTTTTTT. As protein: CSVEAGIANTGELFF.

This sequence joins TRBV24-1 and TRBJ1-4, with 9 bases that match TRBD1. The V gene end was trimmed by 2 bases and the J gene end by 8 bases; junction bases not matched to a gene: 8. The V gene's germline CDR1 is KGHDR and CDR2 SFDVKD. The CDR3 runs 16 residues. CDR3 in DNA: TGTGCCACCAGTGATTCGGGACAGGGCGTAGGGGAAAAACTGTTTTTT. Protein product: CATSDSGQGVGEKLFF.

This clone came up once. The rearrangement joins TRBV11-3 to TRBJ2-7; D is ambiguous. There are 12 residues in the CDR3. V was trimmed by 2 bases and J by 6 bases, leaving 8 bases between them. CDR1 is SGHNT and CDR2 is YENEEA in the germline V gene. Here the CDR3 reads CASSLSTAEQYF. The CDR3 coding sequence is TGTGCCAGCAGCTTATCGACTGCCGAGCAGTACTTC.

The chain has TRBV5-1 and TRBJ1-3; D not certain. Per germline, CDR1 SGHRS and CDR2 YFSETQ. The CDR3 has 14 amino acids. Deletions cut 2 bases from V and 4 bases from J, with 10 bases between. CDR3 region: CASSFTAGGNTIYF. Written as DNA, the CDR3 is TGCGCCAGCAGCTTCACGGCAGGAGGAAACACCATATATTTT.

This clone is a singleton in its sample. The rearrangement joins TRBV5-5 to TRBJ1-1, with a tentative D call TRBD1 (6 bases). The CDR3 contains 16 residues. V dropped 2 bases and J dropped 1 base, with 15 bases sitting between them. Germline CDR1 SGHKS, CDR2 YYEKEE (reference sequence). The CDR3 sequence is CASSFTLTGGNTEAFF. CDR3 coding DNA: TGTGCCAGCAGCTTTACATTGACAGGCGGGAACACTGAAGCTTTCTTT.

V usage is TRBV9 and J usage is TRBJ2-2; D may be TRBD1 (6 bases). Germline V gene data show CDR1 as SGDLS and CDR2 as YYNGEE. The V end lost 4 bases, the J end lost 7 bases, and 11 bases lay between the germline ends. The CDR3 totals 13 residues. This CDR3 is CASSYGQYGELFF. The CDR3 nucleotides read TGTGCCAGCAGCTACGGACAGTACGGGGAGCTGTTTTTT. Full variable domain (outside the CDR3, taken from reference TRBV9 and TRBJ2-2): DSGVTQTPKHLITATGQRVTLRCSPRSGDLSVYWYQQSLDQGLQFLIQYYNGEERAKGNILERFSAQQFPDLHSELNLSSLELGDSALYFCASSYGQYGELFFGEGSRLTVL.

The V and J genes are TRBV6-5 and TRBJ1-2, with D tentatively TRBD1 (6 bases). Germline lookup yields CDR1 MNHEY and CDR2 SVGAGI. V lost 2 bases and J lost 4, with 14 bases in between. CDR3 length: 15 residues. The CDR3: CASSYIQGLGYGYTF. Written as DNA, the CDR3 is TGTGCCAGCAGTTACATTCAGGGGCTCGGCTATGGCTACACCTTC.

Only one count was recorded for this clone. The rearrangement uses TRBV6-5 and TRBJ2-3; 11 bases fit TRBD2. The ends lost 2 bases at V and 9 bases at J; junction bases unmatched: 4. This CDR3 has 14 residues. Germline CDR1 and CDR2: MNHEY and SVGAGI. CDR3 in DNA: TGTGCCAGCAGTTACAGGCTAGCGGGGGGCACGCAGTATTTT. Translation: CASSYRLAGGTQYF.

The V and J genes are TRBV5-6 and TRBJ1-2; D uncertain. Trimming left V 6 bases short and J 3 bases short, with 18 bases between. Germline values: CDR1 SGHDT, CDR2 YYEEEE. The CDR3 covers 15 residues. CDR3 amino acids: CASTIAGGNYYGYTF. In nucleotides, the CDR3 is TGTGCCAGCACCATCGCTGGCGGGAACTACTATGGCTACACCTTC.

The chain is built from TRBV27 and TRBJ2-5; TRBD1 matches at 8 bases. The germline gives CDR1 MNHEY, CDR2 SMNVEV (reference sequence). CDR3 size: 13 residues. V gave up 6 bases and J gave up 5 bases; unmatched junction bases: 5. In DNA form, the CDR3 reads TGTGCCAGCAGGCAGGGGGCTGCTGAGACCCAGTACTTC. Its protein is CASRQGAAETQYF.